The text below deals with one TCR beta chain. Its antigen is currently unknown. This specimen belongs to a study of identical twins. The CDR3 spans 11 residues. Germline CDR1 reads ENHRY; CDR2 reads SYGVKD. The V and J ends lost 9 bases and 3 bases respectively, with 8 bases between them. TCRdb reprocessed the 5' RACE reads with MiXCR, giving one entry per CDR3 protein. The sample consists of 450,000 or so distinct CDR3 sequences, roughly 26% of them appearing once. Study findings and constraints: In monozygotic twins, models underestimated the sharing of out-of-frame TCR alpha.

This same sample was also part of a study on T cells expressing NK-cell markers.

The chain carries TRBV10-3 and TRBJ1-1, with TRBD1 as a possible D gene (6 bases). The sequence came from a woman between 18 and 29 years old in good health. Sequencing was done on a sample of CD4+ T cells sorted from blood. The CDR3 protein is CAIRQDTEAFF. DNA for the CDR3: TGTGCCATACGACAGGACACTGAAGCTTTCTTT.